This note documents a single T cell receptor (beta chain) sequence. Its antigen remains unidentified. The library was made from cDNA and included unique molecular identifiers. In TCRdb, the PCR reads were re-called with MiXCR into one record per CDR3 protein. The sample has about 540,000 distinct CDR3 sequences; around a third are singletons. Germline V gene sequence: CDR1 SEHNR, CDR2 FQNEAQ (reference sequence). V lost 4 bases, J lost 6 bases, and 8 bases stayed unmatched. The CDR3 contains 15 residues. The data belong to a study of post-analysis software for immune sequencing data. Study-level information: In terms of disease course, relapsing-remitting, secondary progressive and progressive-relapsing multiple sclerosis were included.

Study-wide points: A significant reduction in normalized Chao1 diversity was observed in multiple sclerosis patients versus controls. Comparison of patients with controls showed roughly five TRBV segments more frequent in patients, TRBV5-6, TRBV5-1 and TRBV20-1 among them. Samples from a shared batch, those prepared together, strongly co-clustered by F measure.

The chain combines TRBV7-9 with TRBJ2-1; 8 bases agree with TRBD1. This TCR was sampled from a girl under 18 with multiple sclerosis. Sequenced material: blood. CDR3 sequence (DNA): TGTGCCAGCAGCTCCGGGACAGGAGATGCCAATGAGCAGTTCTTC. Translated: CASSSGTGDANEQFF.